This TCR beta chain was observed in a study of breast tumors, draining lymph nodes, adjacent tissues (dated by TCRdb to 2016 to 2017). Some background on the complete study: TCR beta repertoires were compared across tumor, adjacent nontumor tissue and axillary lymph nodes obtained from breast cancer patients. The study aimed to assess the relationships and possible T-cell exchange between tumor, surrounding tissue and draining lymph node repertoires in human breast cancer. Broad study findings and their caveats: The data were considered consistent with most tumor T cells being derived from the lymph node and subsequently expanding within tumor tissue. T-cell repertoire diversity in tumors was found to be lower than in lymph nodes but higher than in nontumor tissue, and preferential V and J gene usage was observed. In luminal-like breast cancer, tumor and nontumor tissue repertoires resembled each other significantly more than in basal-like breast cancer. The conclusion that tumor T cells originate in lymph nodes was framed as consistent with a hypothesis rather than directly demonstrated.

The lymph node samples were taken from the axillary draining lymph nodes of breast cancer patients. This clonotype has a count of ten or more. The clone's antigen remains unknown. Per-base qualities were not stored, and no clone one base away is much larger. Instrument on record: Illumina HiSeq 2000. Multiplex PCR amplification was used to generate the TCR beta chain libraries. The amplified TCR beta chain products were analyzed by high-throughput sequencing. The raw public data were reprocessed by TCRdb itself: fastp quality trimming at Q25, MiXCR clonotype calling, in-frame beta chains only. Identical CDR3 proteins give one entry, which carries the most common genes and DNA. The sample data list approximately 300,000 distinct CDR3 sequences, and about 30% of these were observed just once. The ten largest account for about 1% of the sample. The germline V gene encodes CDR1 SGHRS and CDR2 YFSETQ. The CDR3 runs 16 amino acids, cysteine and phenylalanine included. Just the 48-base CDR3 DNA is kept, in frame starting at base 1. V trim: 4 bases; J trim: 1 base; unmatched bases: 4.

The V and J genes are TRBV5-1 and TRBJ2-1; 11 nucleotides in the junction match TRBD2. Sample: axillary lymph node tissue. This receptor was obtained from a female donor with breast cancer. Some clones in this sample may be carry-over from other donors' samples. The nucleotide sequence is TGCGCCAGCAGCCATAGCGGGAGGGGTTCCTACAATGAGCAGTTCTTC. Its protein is CASSHSGRGSYNEQFF.